This T cell receptor beta chain was obtained from a study of blood T cell repertoires in COVID-19. Study-wide background: Acute and convalescent COVID-19 specimens originated in the United States, Italy and Spain. PBMCs, B-cell-depleted T cells, or T cells provided the cDNA or gDNA that made up the material.

Original data processing: Cell counts per sample came from amplifying reference gene primers. Generated by immunoSEQ multiplex PCR, the TCRdb table keeps only in-frame clones and is missing some. For V, J and clone size, that table is used; D and trimming come from the DNA. The profile shows fewer than 250,000 clones, roughly 80% of them singletons. This CDR3 comprises 11 residues. V was clipped by 6 bases and J by 5 bases; unmatched bases: 4. Germline V gene data show CDR1 as DFQATT and CDR2 as SNEGSKA (reference sequence). A Seattle source enrolled patients during active infection and followed them longitudinally.

This chain links TRBV20-1 with TRBJ2-7; 7 bases are a match to TRBD2. This clonotype was obtained from a woman of 80 years or more with COVID-19, enrolled during active disease. The sequenced material came from peripheral blood. CDR3 region: CSASGLNEQYF. DNA of the CDR3: TGCAGTGCCTCGGGACTAAACGAGCAGTACTTC.